The following is a T cell receptor (beta chain) sequence with its context. Its matching antigen is unknown. The CDR3 length is 16 residues. Unmatched junction bases numbered 9, after V lost 5 bases and J lost 2 bases. This entry belongs to a study of T cell repertoires in cytomegalovirus infection. Study at large: Based on public TCR beta signatures, there were indications of CMV infection and of a matching HLA type.

TCRdb re-analysed the reads in MiXCR, keeping a single row per CDR3 protein. The sample has about 770,000 distinct CDR3 sequences, under 35% seen once. This TCR came from a human donor in good health (CMV status not recorded). Some clones in this sample may be carry-over from other donors' samples. The gene calls are TRBV12-3 or TRBV12-4 and TRBJ2-3; 8 bases agree with TRBD1. Sample: cultured CD8+ T cells from PBMCs, taken from culture after CMV antigen stimulation. CDR3: CASSKGQDIITDTQYF. CDR3 nucleotides: TGTGCCAGCAGTAAGGGACAGGACATCATCACAGATACGCAGTATTTT.